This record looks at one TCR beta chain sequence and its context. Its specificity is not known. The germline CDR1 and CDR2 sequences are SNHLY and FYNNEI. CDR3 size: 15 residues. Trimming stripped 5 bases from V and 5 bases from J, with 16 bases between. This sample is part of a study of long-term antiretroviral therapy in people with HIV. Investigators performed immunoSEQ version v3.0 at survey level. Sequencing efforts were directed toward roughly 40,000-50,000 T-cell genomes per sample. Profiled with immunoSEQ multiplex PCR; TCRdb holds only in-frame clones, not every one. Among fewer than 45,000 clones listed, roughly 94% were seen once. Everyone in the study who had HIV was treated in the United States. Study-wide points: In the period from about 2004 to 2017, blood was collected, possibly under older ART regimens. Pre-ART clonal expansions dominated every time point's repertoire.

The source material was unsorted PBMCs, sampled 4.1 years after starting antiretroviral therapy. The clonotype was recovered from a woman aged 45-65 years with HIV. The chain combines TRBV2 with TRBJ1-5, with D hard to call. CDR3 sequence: CASSRTVQRDQPQHF. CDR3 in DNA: TGTGCCAGCAGTCGGACCGTCCAGAGGGATCAGCCCCAGCATTTT.